This T cell receptor (beta chain) was identified during a study of beta chain features in type 1 diabetes listed by TCRdb under 2018. Context from the whole study: Mean age, gender distribution, total cell number and subset yield were not different between patients and healthy donors. A total of about 99,000,000 sorted cells were examined across all samples, and RNA yield correlated strongly with the number of cells per subset. In the study, TCRB repertoires of sorted circulating CD4+ T cell subsets from recently diagnosed type 1 diabetes patients were compared with those of matched healthy donors. Regulatory and stem cell-like memory subsets were obtained from only 8 patients and about eight healthy donors, while naive and central memory subsets were obtained from all 28 donors. Summary of the overall study and its limitations: Because cDNA was sequenced instead of genomic DNA, activated cells with high expression could be over-represented, although the groups did not differ in activation or CD3 levels. Patients with type 1 diabetes made fewer insertions and deleted more nucleotides at VDJ recombination sites, implying thymic rearrangement abnormalities. Only small numbers of individuals were included in the HLA sub-analyses, which left unresolved whether HLA type had any influence on TCRB rearrangement. PCR may preferentially amplify shorter templates, but because patient and control samples were amplified and corrected together, any resulting skew would affect both groups equally. A moderate but significant shortening of TCRB CDR3 length was observed in type 1 diabetes patients in all four CD4+ subsets. Naive, central memory and regulatory TCRB repertoires appeared to be more alike among patients than among healthy donors.

From its cysteine to its phenylalanine, the CDR3 spans 16 amino acids. Just CDR3 DNA is preserved here, 48 bases in frame from base 1. Based on the germline V gene, the CDR1 and CDR2 sequences are SGDLS and YYNGEE. V loses 0 bases of germline sequence and J loses 4 bases, and the interval between the two ends is 15 bases. Each donor gave one peripheral blood draw, roughly 120 mL on average, collected into heparinised tubes. A BD FACSAria II was used to sort naive, central memory, regulatory and stem cell-like memory CD4+ T cells with a panel that included CD45RO, CCR7, CD25, CD127, CD95 and CD27. A purity above 98% was achieved for all sorted populations. PBMCs were separated immediately by Lymphoprep density gradient centrifugation and were stained directly, without being cultured. So that batch effects would be minimized, each experiment stained and sorted samples in pairs, pairing one healthy donor with one patient.

The entire amount of isolated RNA was reverse transcribed using the High Capacity cDNA Reverse Transcription Kit, so the sequenced TCRB transcripts were expressed ones. Naive, central memory and regulatory T cell samples underwent deep immunoSEQ sequencing, averaging about 3.57 million total reads per sample. After sorted cells were lysed in RLT buffer, RNA was extracted with DNase-treated RNeasy Micro or Mini kits, with the choice depending on cell number. To prevent cross-contamination, every cell subset was processed on its own, while patient and healthy donor samples were processed together. The immunoSEQ multiplex PCR was used to amplify TCRB sequences from cDNA, generating 87-bp fragments that spanned the CDR3 region. Sequencing of the amplicons was done on the Illumina HiSeq platform. The source study handled its data this way. Synthetic template baselines were used to correct PCR bias computationally, reads within Hamming distance 2 were collapsed, and singletons that could not be merged were discarded. Reads were aligned to IMGT to assign V, D and J genes, CDR3 length, and insertions or deletions at six rearrangement sites. Within each subset, clonotype counts were normalized to sorted cell number, and only after that were true diversity and Gini coefficients computed with the tcR R package. The overlap coefficient, calculated on TCRB nucleotide sequences, was used to measure repertoire sharing. Out-of-frame TCRB sequences from naive cells were analyzed to stand in for the pre-selection repertoire. Not all clones reach the TCRdb copy of this immuneACCESS table, which keeps in-frame sequences only. Checked studies attribute under half of the gap to unresolved V genes and leave the rest unexplained. That table is the source of V, J and clone size, and D and trimming were worked out from the DNA. The sample table records hundreds of thousands of clones; roughly an eighth of these occur just once. Of the sample, approximately 0.039% falls within the top ten clones.

A word on this clone: Its antigen is not yet known. It has no much larger one-base neighbor in the sample; base qualities were not kept.

Sequencing input: naive CD4+ T cells from blood. The cell subset or site label of this sample denotes: true naive CD4+ T cells. The clonotype comes from a man between 18 and 35 years old with type 1 diabetes. The chain is encoded by TRBV9 joined to TRBJ2-3; the D gene is perhaps TRBD2, from 7 matching bases. Here the CDR3 is given as CASSVGVDSGADTQYF. The DNA is TGTGCCAGCAGCGTAGGAGTGGACAGCGGGGCAGATACGCAGTATTTT.